This TCR beta chain was obtained from a study of CD8+CD57+ T cells in acquired aplastic anemia. Study at large: Sorted CD4+ and CD8+ cells gave an average of around 3.3 ug of DNA. Reads per healthy sample averaged around 10 million (CD4+) and 11.0 million (CD8+). Broader study findings: Controls and patients did not differ significantly in CD8+ Simpson's diversity.

TCR beta VDJ and CDR3 were profiled, and genomic DNA was the template. TCRdb used MiXCR to reprocess the reads, holding one entry per CDR3 protein. The top ten clones hold around 2.7% of a sample with some 190,000 distinct CDR3 sequences, approximately 49% of them seen once. Comments on this clonotype: What it binds is not known.

Germline-derived CDR1 and CDR2 are SGHDN and FVKESK. The CDR3 extends over 15 amino acids. V shed 0 bases and J 9 bases; nucleotides not matched to a gene: 10. The chain couples TRBV14 to TRBJ1-2, with 7 bases identical to TRBD1. The sample consisted of sorted CD4+, CD8+, or CD8+CD57+ T cells (not recorded which) from PBMCs. The receptor was isolated from a human donor in good health. The CDR3 bases are TGTGCCAGCAGCCAAGACCGGGACAGCATATCGCGCTACACCTTC. Translated, it gives CASSQDRDSISRYTF.